These T cell receptor beta chains were read from a single sample in a study of human T cells and chemical hapten exposure. TCRdb independently ran MiXCR on the RACE reads; one entry per CDR3 protein. Among some 82,000 distinct CDR3 sequences listed, roughly 10% were seen once. The sequencing used whole blood, collected in connection with sensitization to the hapten diphenylcyclopropenone (DPC). The receptors derive from a woman aged 50 to 60 with alopecia areata. Some clones in this sample may be carry-over from other donors' samples. Each CDR3 is given with its conserved first and last residue. Each record gives: V gene, J gene, clone size, D gene, CDR3 DNA, CDR3 protein. A D gene is named only where the DNA matches it firmly. Size tells how often a clone was seen (once, few, many) or the class of an expanded clone, and some rows leave it out.

TRBV18	TRBJ2-7	few	TRBD2	TGTGCCAGCTCACCAATCGGGACTAGCGGGGTTTTCGAGCAGTACTTC	CASSPIGTSGVFEQYF
TRBV28	TRBJ2-7	NA	NA	TGTGCCAGCAGTGACCCTATTTACGAGCAGTACTTC	CASSDPIYEQYF
TRBV6-2/TRBV6-3	TRBJ2-7	many	TRBD2	TGTGCCAGCAGTAATTCCTTACTTGGACTAGCGGGAGTCGACGAGCAGTACTTC	CASSNSLLGLAGVDEQYF
TRBV14	TRBJ2-1	NA	NA	TGTGCCAGCACCACAGGTTACAATGAGCAGTTCTTC	CASTTGYNEQFF
TRBV12-3/TRBV12-4	TRBJ1-5	few	NA	TGTGCCAGCAGTCTTGAGGCCGGCCCTAGGCAGCCCCAGCATTTT	CASSLEAGPRQPQHF
TRBV6-2/TRBV6-3	TRBJ2-6	many	NA	TGTGCCAGCAGTTCGGATGGGGCCAACGTCCTGACTTTC	CASSSDGANVLTF
TRBV6-5	TRBJ2-7	many	NA	TGTGCCAGCAGATCGGGCGGGTCCTACGAGCAGTACTTC	CASRSGGSYEQYF
TRBV24-1	TRBJ2-3	NA	TRBD1	TGTGCCACCAGTGATTTTGGCGACAGGGGAACAGATACGCAGTATTTT	CATSDFGDRGTDTQYF
TRBV18	TRBJ2-1	many	TRBD2	TGTGCCAGCTCATCCTCCGCGGCGGGAGTTCGCGATGAGCAGTTCTTC	CASSSSAAGVRDEQFF
TRBV7-9	TRBJ1-1	many	NA	TGTGCCAGCAGAGAGCGGGGATTTTCTGAAGCTTTCTTT	CASRERGFSEAFF
TRBV6-2/TRBV6-3	TRBJ1-5	NA	NA	TGTGCCAGCCGCTCAGTCTCCAATCAGCCCCAGCATTTT	CASRSVSNQPQHF
TRBV19	TRBJ2-2	few	NA	TGTGCCAGTAGTATTCGCTTACTAGGACGAGATAACACCGGGGAGCTGTTTTTT	CASSIRLLGRDNTGELFF
TRBV7-2	TRBJ1-1	few	TRBD1	TGTGCCAGCAGCTTCCCGACAGGGCGAGCTGAAGCTTTCTTT	CASSFPTGRAEAFF
TRBV5-5	TRBJ2-7	few	NA	TGTGCCAGCAGCTTAAATCAGGGGAGCTCCTACGAGCAGTACTTC	CASSLNQGSSYEQYF
TRBV6-1	TRBJ1-6	NA	TRBD1	TGTGCCAGCAGTGAACATTGGACAGGGGGGAGCTCCTATAATTCACCCCTCCACTTT	CASSEHWTGGSSYNSPLHF
TRBV5-1	TRBJ2-3	NA	NA	TGCGCCAGCAAAGAGGGAGGCGTCAGCACAGATACGCAGTATTTT	CASKEGGVSTDTQYF
TRBV20-1	TRBJ1-2	many	TRBD1	TGCAGTGCTAGAGTAGGGGGCAGGACCAATGGCTACACCTTC	CSARVGGRTNGYTF
TRBV29-1	TRBJ2-3	few	TRBD2	TGCAGCGCCCCGACTAGCGGGAGAACAGATACGCAGTATTTT	CSAPTSGRTDTQYF
TRBV4-3	TRBJ1-1	many	TRBD1	TGCGCCAGCAGCCAAGATAAAACAGGGGGTCGGACTGAAGCTTTCTTT	CASSQDKTGGRTEAFF
TRBV30	TRBJ2-5	few	NA	TGTGCCTGGAGAGCCCCGACCAATAACCAAGAGACCCAGTACTTC	CAWRAPTNNQETQYF
TRBV29-1	TRBJ1-6	NA	TRBD1	TGCAGCGTTCGGGACAGTAATAATTCACCCCTCCACTTT	CSVRDSNNSPLHF
TRBV20-1	TRBJ1-6	few	NA	TGCAGTGCCTCCCCCGGAGGCGCGTATAATTCACCCCTCCACTTT	CSASPGGAYNSPLHF
TRBV20-1	TRBJ2-1	few	TRBD2	TGCAGTGCAAACCGCCTAGCGGGAGACTACAATGAGCAGTTCTTC	CSANRLAGDYNEQFF
TRBV6-1	TRBJ2-7	few	NA	TGTGCCTGCAGGGTACCCACTTACGAGCAGTACTTC	CACRVPTYEQYF
TRBV27	TRBJ2-2	few	NA	TGTGCCAGCAGTTTTCCGGGTGGGGAGCTGTTTTTT	CASSFPGGELFF
TRBV18	TRBJ2-7	many	TRBD1	TGTGCCAGCTCACCTGGGACAGGGTCTTACGAGCAGTACTTC	CASSPGTGSYEQYF
TRBV5-4	TRBJ2-2	many	NA	TGTGCCAGCAGCTTGGTGTCGGCCGGGACCGGGGAGCTGTTTTTT	CASSLVSAGTGELFF
TRBV10-3	TRBJ2-7	NA	NA	TGTGCCATCAGTGACGGCCGGGGGTCCTACGAGCAGTACTTC	CAISDGRGSYEQYF
TRBV29-1	TRBJ2-7	many	TRBD1	TGCAGCGTCGTCGGGACAGGGGGTGGCGCCTACGAGCAGTACTTC	CSVVGTGGGAYEQYF
TRBV5-5	TRBJ2-6	few	NA	TGTGCCAGCAGCTCCCTCCCAGGGGATACCGGGGCCAACGTCCTGACTTTC	CASSSLPGDTGANVLTF
TRBV4-1	TRBJ2-7	many	TRBD1	TGCGCCAGCAGTCGGACAGGGGAGTTGTACGAGCAGTACTTC	CASSRTGELYEQYF
TRBV12-3/TRBV12-4	TRBJ1-3	many	NA	TGTGCCACCAGTTTATCAGGTGCTGGAAACACCATATATTTT	CATSLSGAGNTIYF
TRBV3-1	TRBJ1-2	few	TRBD1	TGTGCCAGCAGCCAACCTCGGACAGGGAGAGGCTATGGCTACACCTTC	CASSQPRTGRGYGYTF
TRBV28	TRBJ2-5	many	NA	TGTGCCAGCAGTGTACAGGGTGTGGTTGGGACCCAGTACTTC	CASSVQGVVGTQYF
TRBV19	TRBJ1-4	few	TRBD1	TGTACCAAACCCATACAGGGGATGAATGAAAAACTGTTTTTT	CTKPIQGMNEKLFF
TRBV5-5	TRBJ1-4	many	TRBD1	TGTGCCAGCAGCAACAGGGGGGCAACTAATGAAAAACTGTTTTTT	CASSNRGATNEKLFF
TRBV18	TRBJ2-5	NA	NA	TGTGCCAGCTCACCGTCCAGAGGCTTTCAAGAGACCCAGTACTTC	CASSPSRGFQETQYF
TRBV7-6	TRBJ1-1	few	NA	TGTGCCAGCAGCTTCGAACAGGCTGAAGCTTTCTTT	CASSFEQAEAFF
TRBV6-1	TRBJ2-7	NA	NA	TGTGCCAGCAGTGAGCCCGGACCTAATCACTACGAGCAGTACTTC	CASSEPGPNHYEQYF
TRBV18	TRBJ1-1	many	NA	TGTGCCAGCTCATCGACAGTTAACACTGAAGCTTTCTTT	CASSSTVNTEAFF
TRBV11-3	TRBJ1-1	NA	TRBD1	TGTGCCAGCAGCCCAGGGACAGGGGGCCTGAACACTGAAGCTTTCTTT	CASSPGTGGLNTEAFF
TRBV6-6	TRBJ2-5	NA	NA	TGTGCCAGCAGTTACGAAACTGAGGAGTACTTC	CASSYETEEYF
TRBV18	TRBJ2-2	many	NA	TGTGCCAGCTCGCCCAACACCGGGGAGCTGTTTTTT	CASSPNTGELFF
TRBV7-9	TRBJ2-3	many	NA	TGTGCCAGCAGCTTGACTGGAGATACGCAGTATTTT	CASSLTGDTQYF
TRBV11-3	TRBJ2-3	NA	NA	TGTGCCAGCAGCATTAGCGGTCAGACTCGCACAGATACGCAGTATTTT	CASSISGQTRTDTQYF